Presented here are 15 T cell receptor beta chains from one specimen sequenced in a study of blood T cell repertoires in COVID-19. Here immunoSEQ multiplex PCR was the method, and the copy in TCRdb shows in-frame clones only, minus some. The sample records roughly 220,000 clones, about 83% being singletons. The sequenced sample consisted of PBMCs or T cells enriched from blood (not recorded which). All receptors come from a woman aged 40 to 50 who had recovered from COVID-19.

The chain couples TRBV3-1 (or the pseudogene TRBV3-2) to TRBJ1-2; D remains unclear. Germline V gene lookup returns CDR1 LGHDT and CDR2 YNNKEL (reference sequence). V was trimmed by 1 base and J by 9 bases, leaving 12 bases between them. The CDR3 runs 13 residues. The CDR3 here is CASSQGTEARYTF. The CDR3 DNA is TGTGCCAGCAGCCAAGGGACTGAGGCCCGCTACACCTTC.

The V and J genes are TRBV4-1 and TRBJ2-7, with D possibly being TRBD1 (6 bases). Deletions cut 0 bases from V and 4 bases from J, with 13 bases between. Germline V lookup: CDR1 MGHRA, CDR2 YSYEKL. The CDR3 consists of 15 residues. CDR3 amino acids: CASSQEMARGYEQYV. In DNA, the CDR3 is TGCGCCAGCAGCCAAGAAATGGCCAGGGGTTACGAGCAGTACGTC.

There are a few counts of this clone. The chain combines TRBV4-3 with TRBJ2-1; 9 bases align to TRBD2. This CDR3 region has 16 residues. The junction had 11 bases not matched to a gene; V was cut back by 1 base and J by 10 bases. Germline V gives CDR1 LGHNA, CDR2 YSLEER. The CDR3 DNA follows: TGCGCCAGCAGCCAAGTGGGCGGGAGGGCCTTTGGGGAGCAGTTCTTC. Protein product: CASSQVGGRAFGEQFF.

The rearrangement joins TRBV2 to TRBJ1-3, with 9 bases lining up with TRBD1. Germline lookup yields CDR1 SNHLY and CDR2 FYNNEI. This CDR3 is 15 amino acids long. The V gene end was trimmed by 4 bases and the J gene end by 3 bases; junction bases not matched to a gene: 4. For the CDR3, the DNA is TGTGCCAGCAGTGGGGGACAGGGCCTTGGAAACACCATATATTTT. Translation gives CASSGGQGLGNTIYF.

This sequence joins TRBV19 and TRBJ2-7, with 7 bases fitting TRBD1. Germline values: CDR1 LNHDA, CDR2 SQIVND (reference sequence). The V gene end was trimmed by 5 bases and the J gene end by 3 bases; junction bases not matched to a gene: 7. The CDR3 covers 14 residues. The CDR3 sequence is CASSPGGQVYEQYF. Here the CDR3 DNA reads TGTGCCAGTAGTCCGGGTGGACAGGTCTACGAGCAGTACTTC. The complete variable domain, with remaining parts taken from reference TRBV19 and TRBJ2-7, reads DGGITQSPKYLFRKEGQNVTLSCEQNLNHDAMYWYRQDPGQGLRLIYYSQIVNDFQKGDIAEGYSVSREKKESFPLTVTSAQKNPTAFYLCASSPGGQVYEQYFGPGTRLTVT.

Judged by abundance, this clone is large. The chain combines TRBV4-3 with TRBJ1-3, with a weak D call TRBD1 (5 bases). Germline CDR1 reads LGHNA; CDR2 reads YSLEER. Trimming cost V 2 bases and J 1 base, with 15 bases left between them. The length of the CDR3 is 17 residues. The CDR3 spells CASSQRVGGRSGNTIYF. DNA of the CDR3: TGCGCCAGCAGCCAAAGGGTGGGGGGGAGGTCTGGAAACACCATATATTTT.

The chain uses TRBV5-1 and TRBJ2-1, with 7 bases identical to TRBD1. V gave up 3 bases and J gave up 5 bases; unmatched junction bases: 2. Per the germline V gene, CDR1 is SGHRS and CDR2 is YFSETQ. There are 13 residues in the CDR3. The CDR3 sequence is CASSWDSHNEQFF. The CDR3 DNA reads TGCGCCAGCAGCTGGGACAGTCACAATGAGCAGTTCTTC.

This chain joins TRBV7-2 and TRBJ2-1; D remains ambiguous. The CDR3 contains 13 residues. Germline CDR1 SGHTA, CDR2 FQGNSA. The V end was cut by 0 bases, the J end by 3 bases, with 3 bases between. CDR3 sequence: CASSLANYNEQFF. CDR3 DNA: TGTGCCAGCAGCTTAGCCAACTACAATGAGCAGTTCTTC.

The chain recombines TRBV2 with TRBJ2-5, with D tentatively TRBD2 (5 bases). This CDR3 has 14 residues. CDR1 and CDR2 from the germline V gene are SNHLY and FYNNEI. Trimming cost V 6 bases and J 1 base, with 12 bases left between them. The CDR3 DNA reads TGTGCCAGCAGCGCCTTGAGGGCCCAAGAGACCCAGTACTTC. It is translated as CASSALRAQETQYF.

Worth noting for this clone: Other DNA sequences in this sample translate to the same CDR3. This chain connects TRBV18 to TRBJ1-4, with no clear D. The V and J ends lost 2 bases and 5 bases respectively, with 6 bases between them. The CDR3 contains 13 residues. Germline V gene data show CDR1 as KGHSH and CDR2 as LQKENI. CDR3 bases: TGTGCCAGCTCACCAGGGCAAAATGAAAAACTGTTTTTT. This gives the protein CASSPGQNEKLFF.

The chain has TRBV15 and TRBJ1-5, with D hard to call. Germline loops: CDR1 LNHNV, CDR2 YYDKDF (reference sequence). V was trimmed by 0 bases and J by 9 bases, leaving 9 bases between them. The CDR3 extends over 13 amino acids. The CDR3 nucleotides read TGTGCCACCAGCAGAGATGGGGAGCCGCCCCAGCATTTT. Protein sequence: CATSRDGEPPQHF.

This chain links TRBV5-4 with TRBJ1-1; 11 bases line up with TRBD1. Germline V CDR1 and CDR2: SGHNT, YYREEE (reference sequence). Trimming at V came to 4 bases and at J to 4 bases, leaving 6 bases not matched to a gene. The CDR3 covers 15 residues. DNA for the CDR3: TGTGCCAGCAGCGCCCCCGGGACAGGGGGCACTGAAGCTTTCTTT. This translates into CASSAPGTGGTEAFF. The whole variable domain, filled in from reference TRBV5-4 and TRBJ1-1, reads ETGVTQSPTHLIKTRGQQVTLRCSSQSGHNTVSWYQQALGQGPQFIFQYYREEENGRGNFPPRFSGLQFPNYSSELNVNALELDDSALYLCASSAPGTGGTEAFFGQGTRLTVV.

The chain couples TRBV5-1 to TRBJ2-7; D not resolved. This CDR3 comprises 14 residues. V lost 0 bases, J lost 0 bases, and 7 bases lay in between. Germline values: CDR1 SGHRS, CDR2 YFSETQ. The chain's CDR3 is CASSLELPSYEQYF. Written as DNA, the CDR3 is TGCGCCAGCAGCTTGGAGCTCCCCTCCTACGAGCAGTACTTC.

Of note for this clone: At one boundary the junction diverges from the germline segment, which might be a read error. The chain links TRBV19 to TRBJ1-1, with 8 bases matching TRBD1. Germline CDR1 reads LNHDA; CDR2 reads SQIVND (reference sequence). The CDR3 totals 12 residues. CDR3 DNA: TGTGCAAGTACCAGGGGGCGAACTGAAGCTTTCTTT. Encoded protein: CASTRGRTEAFF.

The CDR3 sequence: CASSLGSGEAYEQYF. CDR3 DNA: TGTGCCAGCAGCCTAGGAAGCGGAGAAGCCTACGAGCAGTACTTC. The chain links TRBV7-6 to TRBJ2-7; tentatively, D is TRBD2 (5 bases). The germline V gene encodes CDR1 SGHVS and CDR2 FNYEAQ. The CDR3 covers 15 residues. Trimming took 5 bases from V and 2 from J, leaving 16 bases between them.